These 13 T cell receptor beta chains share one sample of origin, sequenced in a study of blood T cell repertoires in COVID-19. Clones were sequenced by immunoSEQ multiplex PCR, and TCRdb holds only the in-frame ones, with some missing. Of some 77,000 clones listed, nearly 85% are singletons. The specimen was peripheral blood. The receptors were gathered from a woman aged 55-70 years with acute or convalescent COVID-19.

The CDR3 nucleotides read TGTGCCAGCAGCCAGGGACAGACTAACTATGGCTACACCTTC. As protein: CASSQGQTNYGYTF. The chain is built from TRBV16 and TRBJ1-2, with 7 bases aligning to TRBD1. This CDR3 is 14 amino acids long. J gave up 0 bases and V 3 bases, and 1 base lay outside the gene matches. The germline V gene has CDR1 KGHSY and CDR2 FQNENV. Looking up the rest from reference TRBV16 and TRBJ1-2 gives the full variable domain: GEEVAQTPKHLVRGEGQKAKLYCAPIKGHSYVFWYQQVLKNEFKFLISFQNENVFDETGMPKERFSAKCLPNSPCSLEIQATKLEDSAVYFCASSQGQTNYGYTFGSGTRLTVV.

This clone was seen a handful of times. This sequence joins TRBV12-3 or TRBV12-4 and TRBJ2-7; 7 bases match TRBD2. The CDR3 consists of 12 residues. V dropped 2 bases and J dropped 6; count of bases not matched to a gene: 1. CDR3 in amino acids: CASSLWGGEQYF. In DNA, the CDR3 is TGTGCCAGCAGTTTATGGGGGGGCGAGCAGTACTTC.

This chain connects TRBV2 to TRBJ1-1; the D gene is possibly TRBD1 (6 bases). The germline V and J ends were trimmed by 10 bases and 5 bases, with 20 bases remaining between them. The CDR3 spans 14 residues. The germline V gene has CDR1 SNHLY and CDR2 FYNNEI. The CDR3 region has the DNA TGTGCCATCATTGGGACACACGGGTCGACTGAAGCTTTCTTT. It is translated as CAIIGTHGSTEAFF.

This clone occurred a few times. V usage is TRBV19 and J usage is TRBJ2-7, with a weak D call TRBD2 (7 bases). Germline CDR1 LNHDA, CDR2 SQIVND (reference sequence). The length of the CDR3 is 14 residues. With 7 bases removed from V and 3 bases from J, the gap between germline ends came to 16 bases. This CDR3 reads CASNPGGGGYEQYF. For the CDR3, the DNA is TGTGCCAGTAACCCAGGCGGGGGCGGCTACGAGCAGTACTTC.

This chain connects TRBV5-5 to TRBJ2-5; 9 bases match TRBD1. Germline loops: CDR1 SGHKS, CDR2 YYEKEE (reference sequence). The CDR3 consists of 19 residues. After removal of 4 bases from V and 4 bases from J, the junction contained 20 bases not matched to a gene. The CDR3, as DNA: TGTGCCAGCAGCCAGAGGTGGACAGGGGCGGTGATGTCGACAGAGACCCAGTACTTC. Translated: CASSQRWTGAVMSTETQYF. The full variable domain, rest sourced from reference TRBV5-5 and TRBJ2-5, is DAGVTQSPTHLIKTRGQQVTLRCSPISGHKSVSWYQQVLGQGPQFIFQYYEKEERGRGNFPDRFSARQFPNYSSELNVNALLLGDSALYLCASSQRWTGAVMSTETQYFGPGTRLLVL.

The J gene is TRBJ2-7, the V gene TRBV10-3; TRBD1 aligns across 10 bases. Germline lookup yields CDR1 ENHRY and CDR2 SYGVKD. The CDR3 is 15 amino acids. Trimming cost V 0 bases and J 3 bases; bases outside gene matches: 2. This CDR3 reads CAISESGQGNYEQYF. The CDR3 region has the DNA TGTGCCATCAGTGAGTCGGGACAGGGGAACTACGAGCAGTACTTC.

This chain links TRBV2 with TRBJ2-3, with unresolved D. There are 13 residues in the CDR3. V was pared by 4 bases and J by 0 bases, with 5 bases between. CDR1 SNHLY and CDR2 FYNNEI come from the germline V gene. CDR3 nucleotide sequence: TGTGCCAGCAGTGTCGGTAGCACAGATACGCAGTATTTT. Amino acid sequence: CASSVGSTDTQYF.

This CDR3 reads CASSSRPGTGTGELFF. The CDR3 DNA is TGCGCCAGCAGCTCGCGGCCCGGGACAGGGACCGGGGAGCTGTTTTTT. The rearrangement uses TRBV5-1 and TRBJ2-2; 9 nucleotides match TRBD1. With 3 bases clipped from V and 5 bases from J, the junction kept 8 bases outside the gene matches. The V gene's germline CDR1 is SGHRS and CDR2 YFSETQ. The CDR3 totals 16 residues.

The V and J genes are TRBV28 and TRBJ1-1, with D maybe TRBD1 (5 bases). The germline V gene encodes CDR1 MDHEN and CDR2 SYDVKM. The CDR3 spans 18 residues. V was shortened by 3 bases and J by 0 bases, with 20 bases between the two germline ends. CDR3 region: CASSLGLGSGPLNTEAFF. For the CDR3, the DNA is TGTGCCAGCAGTTTGGGTTTGGGGTCAGGGCCTCTGAACACTGAAGCTTTCTTT.

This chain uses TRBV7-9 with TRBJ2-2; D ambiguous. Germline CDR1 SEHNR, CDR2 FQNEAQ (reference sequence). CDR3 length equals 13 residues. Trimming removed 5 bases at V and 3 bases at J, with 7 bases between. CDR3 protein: CASSLPHTGELFF. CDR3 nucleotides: TGTGCCAGCAGCCTTCCCCACACCGGGGAGCTGTTTTTT.

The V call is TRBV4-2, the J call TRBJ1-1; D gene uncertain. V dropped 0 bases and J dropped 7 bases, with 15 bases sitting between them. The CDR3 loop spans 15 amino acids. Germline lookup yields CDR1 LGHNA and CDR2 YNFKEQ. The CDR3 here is CASSQDAGTDFEAFF. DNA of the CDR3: TGTGCCAGCAGCCAAGATGCGGGCACCGACTTTGAAGCTTTCTTT.

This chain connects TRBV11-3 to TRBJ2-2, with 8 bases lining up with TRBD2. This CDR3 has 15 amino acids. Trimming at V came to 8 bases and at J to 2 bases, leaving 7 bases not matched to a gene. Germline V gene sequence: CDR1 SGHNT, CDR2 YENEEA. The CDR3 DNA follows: TGTGCCAGCTCAAGCGGGAGCCCCAACACCGGGGAGCTGTTTTTT. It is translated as CASSSGSPNTGELFF.

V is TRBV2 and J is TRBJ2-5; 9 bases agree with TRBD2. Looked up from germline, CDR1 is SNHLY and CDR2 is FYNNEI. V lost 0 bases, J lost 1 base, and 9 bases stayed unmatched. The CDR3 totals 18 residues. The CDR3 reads CASSEAWSSGDLQETQYF. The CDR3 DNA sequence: TGTGCCAGCAGTGAAGCGTGGTCTAGCGGGGACCTCCAAGAGACCCAGTACTTC.